The 10 T cell receptor beta chains given below trace back to one sample, sequenced in a study of shared clonotypes between healthy human individuals. The table came from immunoSEQ multiplex PCR; TCRdb's copy has only in-frame clones and leaves some out. The sample includes around 2.3 million clones, approximately 96% of them seen just once. The material sequenced was naive CD4+ T cells sorted from blood. The subset was: CD45RA+ positively selected. The receptors were gathered from a man younger than 35 in good health.

CDR3 loop: CASSDTRQGAGGYTF. CDR3 bases: TGCGCCAGCAGCGACACGAGACAGGGGGCAGGTGGCTACACCTTC. The gene calls are TRBV5-1 and TRBJ1-2; TRBD1 matches 10 bases. The CDR3 has 15 amino acids. In germline, CDR1 is SGHRS, CDR2 YFSETQ. Trimming took 4 bases from V and 7 from J; bases not matched to a gene: 10. Drawing the rest from reference TRBV5-1 and TRBJ1-2, the complete variable domain is KAGVTQTPRYLIKTRGQQVTLSCSPISGHRSVSWYQQTPGQGLQFLFEYFSETQRNKGNFPGRFSGRQFSNSRSEMNVSTLELGDSALYLCASSDTRQGAGGYTFGSGTRLTVV.

This clone was recorded once. The rearrangement uses TRBV30 and TRBJ1-1; the D gene is possibly TRBD1 (5 bases). This CDR3 is 13 amino acids long. Trimming removed 2 bases at V and 7 bases at J, with 14 bases between. The germline gives CDR1 GTSNPN, CDR2 SVGIG (reference sequence). In DNA form, the CDR3 reads TGTGCCTGGAGTACTCAGGGCAATGTTGAAGCTTTCTTT. The encoded protein is CAWSTQGNVEAFF. Using reference TRBV30 and TRBJ1-1 for the parts outside the CDR3, the full variable domain is SQTIHQWPATLVQPVGSPLSLECTVEGTSNPNLYWYRQAAGRGLQLLFYSVGIGQISSEVPQNLSASRPQDRQFILSSKKLLLSDSGFYLCAWSTQGNVEAFFGQGTRLTVV.

The V and J genes are TRBV7-9 and TRBJ1-4; D perhaps matches TRBD1 (5 bases). Trimming left V 5 bases short and J 3 bases short, with 10 bases between. Germline V CDR1 and CDR2: SEHNR, FQNEAQ (reference sequence). The CDR3 runs 14 residues. The CDR3 spells CASSTRGANEKLFF. For the CDR3, the DNA is TGTGCCAGCAGCACTAGGGGCGCTAATGAAAAACTGTTTTTT.

This chain links TRBV4-1 with TRBJ2-7; TRBD2 agrees at 10 bases. Germline loops: CDR1 MGHRA, CDR2 YSYEKL. V lost 1 base, J lost 6 bases, and 9 bases stayed unmatched. The CDR3 is 16 amino acids. DNA for the CDR3: TGCGCCAGCAGCCAAGGGATGGCTAGCGGGAGTTTCGAGCAGTACTTC. Translated: CASSQGMASGSFEQYF.

The chain links TRBV14 to TRBJ1-4, with D possibly being TRBD1 (6 bases). This CDR3 has 16 amino acids. V was trimmed by 5 bases and J by 6 bases, leaving 19 bases between them. Germline V gene sequence: CDR1 SGHDN, CDR2 FVKESK. CDR3 DNA: TGTGCCAGCAGCAATCTATCTCGGGGGCTCGATGAAAAACTGTTTTTT. It yields the protein CASSNLSRGLDEKLFF.

The rearrangement links TRBV4-3 to TRBJ1-1; D call uncertain. The CDR3 sequence is 14 residues long. Germline V CDR1 and CDR2: LGHNA, YSLEER. The V and J ends lost 1 base and 7 bases respectively, with 13 bases between them. CDR3 nucleotides: TGCGCCAGCAGCCAAGGGGCCGGCCTACGTGAAGCTTTCTTT. Its translation: CASSQGAGLREAFF.

The chain combines TRBV6-5 with TRBJ2-4; 7 positions match TRBD2. J lost 1 base, V lost 5 bases, and 5 bases had no gene match. CDR3 length equals 15 residues. Germline-derived CDR1 and CDR2 are MNHEY and SVGAGI. The CDR3 reads CASSTGGKAKNIQYF. In DNA form, the CDR3 reads TGTGCCAGCAGTACGGGGGGTAAGGCCAAAAACATTCAGTACTTC.

V and J are TRBV6-1 and TRBJ1-5; no clear D. This CDR3 has 16 residues. Germline-derived CDR1 and CDR2 are MNHNS and SASEGT. Trimming shortened V by 2 bases and J by 6 bases, and 17 bases separated the two germline ends. CDR3 coding DNA: TGTGCCAGCAGTGAATTCGCCCGGGAGGTCTCTCAGCCCCAGCATTTT. Protein: CASSEFAREVSQPQHF.

The V and J genes are TRBV27 and TRBJ1-5; D uncertain. The germline CDR1 and CDR2 sequences are MNHEY and SMNVEV (reference sequence). The ends were cut back, 3 bases at V and 0 bases at J, with 9 bases in the middle. The CDR3 consists of 15 residues. CDR3 region: CASSLRPYSNQPQHF. The CDR3, as DNA: TGTGCCAGCAGTTTGCGCCCGTATAGCAATCAGCCCCAGCATTTT.

The chain is built from TRBV6-5 and TRBJ2-7; 8 bases agree with TRBD1. The V segment lost 2 bases and the J segment 5 bases; nucleotides outside the gene matches: 11. The CDR3 is 16 residues long. Germline V gene lookup returns CDR1 MNHEY and CDR2 SVGAGI. The CDR3: CASSYGSTGAADEQYF. The CDR3 DNA reads as TGTGCCAGCAGTTACGGTTCGACAGGGGCGGCGGACGAGCAGTACTTC.